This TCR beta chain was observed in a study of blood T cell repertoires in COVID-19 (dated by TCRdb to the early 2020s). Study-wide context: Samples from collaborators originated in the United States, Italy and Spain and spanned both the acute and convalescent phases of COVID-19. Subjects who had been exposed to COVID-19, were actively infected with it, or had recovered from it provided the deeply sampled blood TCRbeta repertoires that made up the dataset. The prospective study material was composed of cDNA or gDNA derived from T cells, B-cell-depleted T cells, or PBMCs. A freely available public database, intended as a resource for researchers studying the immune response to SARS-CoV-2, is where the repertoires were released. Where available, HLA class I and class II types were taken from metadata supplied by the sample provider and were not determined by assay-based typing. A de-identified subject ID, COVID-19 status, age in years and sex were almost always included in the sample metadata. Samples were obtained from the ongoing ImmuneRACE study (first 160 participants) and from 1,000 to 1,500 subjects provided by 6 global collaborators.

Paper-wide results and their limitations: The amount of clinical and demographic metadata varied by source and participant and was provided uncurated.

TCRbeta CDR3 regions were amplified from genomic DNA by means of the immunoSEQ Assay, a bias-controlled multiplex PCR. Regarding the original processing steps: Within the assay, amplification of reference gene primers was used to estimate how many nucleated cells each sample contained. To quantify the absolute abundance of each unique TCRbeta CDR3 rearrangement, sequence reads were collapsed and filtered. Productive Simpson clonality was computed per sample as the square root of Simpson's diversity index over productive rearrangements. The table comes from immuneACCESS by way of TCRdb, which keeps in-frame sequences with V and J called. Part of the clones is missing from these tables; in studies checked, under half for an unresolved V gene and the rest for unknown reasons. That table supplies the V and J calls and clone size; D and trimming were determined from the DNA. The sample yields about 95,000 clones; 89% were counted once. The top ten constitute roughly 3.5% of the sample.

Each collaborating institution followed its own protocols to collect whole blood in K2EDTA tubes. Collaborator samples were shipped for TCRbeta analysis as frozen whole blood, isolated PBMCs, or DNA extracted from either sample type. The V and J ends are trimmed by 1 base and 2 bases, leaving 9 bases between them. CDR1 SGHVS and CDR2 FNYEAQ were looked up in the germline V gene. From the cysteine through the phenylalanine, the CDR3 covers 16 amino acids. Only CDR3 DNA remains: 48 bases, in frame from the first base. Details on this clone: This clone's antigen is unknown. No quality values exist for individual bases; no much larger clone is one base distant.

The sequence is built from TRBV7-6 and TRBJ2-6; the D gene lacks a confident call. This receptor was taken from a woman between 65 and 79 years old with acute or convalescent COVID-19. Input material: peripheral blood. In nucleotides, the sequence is TGTGCCAGCAGCTTAGGAGGTCGACCTGGGGCCAACGTCCTGACTTTC. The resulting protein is CASSLGGRPGANVLTF.